These 4 T cell receptor beta chains were all obtained from the same sample, sequenced in a study of T cell repertoires in cytomegalovirus infection. These receptors have no identified antigens. TCRdb redid the calling of the reads with MiXCR, one entry per CDR3 protein. The sample lists more than 90,000 distinct CDR3 sequences, about 9.5% occurring once. Sequencing was performed on PBMCs, sequenced either directly or after in vitro stimulation (not recorded which). These receptors were obtained from a human donor in good health (CMV status not recorded). Some clones in this sample may be carry-over from other donors' samples.

The sample holds many counts of this clonotype. The J gene is TRBJ2-1, the V gene TRBV27; 8 bases line up with TRBD2. The germline V gene encodes CDR1 MNHEY and CDR2 SMNVEV (reference sequence). V was pared by 6 bases and J by 1 base, with 8 bases of the junction left unmatched. This CDR3 is built from 16 residues. As DNA, the CDR3 is TGTGCCAGCAGATTAGCGGGGCGGGGGTCCTACAATGAGCAGTTCTTC. Encoded protein: CASRLAGRGSYNEQFF.

This clonotype has just a few counts. CDR3 in DNA: TGTGCCAGCAGCTCAGACCGGGGGAGCGGTGGCTACACCTTC. Amino acid sequence: CASSSDRGSGGYTF. The chain joins TRBV6-2 or TRBV6-3 to TRBJ1-2, with D perhaps TRBD1 (5 bases). This CDR3 comprises 14 residues. The germline V gene encodes CDR1 MNHEY and CDR2 SVGEGT. Trimming cost V 6 bases and J 7 bases, with 18 bases left between them.

The gene calls are TRBV7-2 and TRBJ2-2; D could derive from TRBD1 or TRBD2 (5 bases each). This CDR3 comprises 15 residues. Trimming took 2 bases from V and 1 from J, leaving 8 bases between them. Germline CDR1 is SGHTA and CDR2 is FQGNSA. CDR3 sequence: CASSLTGRNTGELFF. The CDR3 DNA follows: TGTGCCAGCAGCTTAACGGGACGGAACACCGGGGAGCTGTTTTTT.

Comment on this clonotype: A clone one base away is much larger, so this may be a read error. The genes are TRBV7-6 and TRBJ1-1; 7 bases line up with TRBD1. The CDR3 contains 16 residues. V trimming: 4 bases; J trimming: 3 bases; junction bases outside the gene matches: 11. Germline V CDR1 and CDR2: SGHVS, FNYEAQ. The CDR3 region has the DNA TGTGCCAGCAGCTCTCCAAACAGGGGTAAGGACACTGAAGCTTTCTTT. Protein product: CASSSPNRGKDTEAFF.